The 10 T cell receptor beta chains below come from one sample, sequenced in a study of T cells in Graves' hyperthyroidism and ophthalmopathy. The CDR3 regions of TCR beta were amplified from RNA transcripts. The HTBI primer set drove a first-round RT-PCR of the TCR CDR3. TCRdb reprocessed the multiplex PCR reads via MiXCR and lists one record per CDR3 protein. This repertoire shows fewer than 900,000 distinct CDR3 sequences, 16% found once; its top ten account for 8.4%. The sequenced sample consisted of blood. The receptor source for this set is a man between 18 and 29 years old with Graves' hyperthyroidism.

This clonotype has ten or more counts. The V gene is TRBV2, the J gene TRBJ2-3; maybe TRBD1 (6 bases). CDR1 is SNHLY, CDR2 FYNNEI, per germline. CDR3 length: 12 amino acids. V was shortened by 3 bases and J by 8 bases, with 9 bases between the two germline ends. In DNA, the CDR3 is TGTGCCAGCAGTGAGGGGGACACTACGCAGTATTTT. As protein: CASSEGDTTQYF.

The chain carries TRBV3-1 and TRBJ2-4; D not resolved. Deletions cut 0 bases from V and 4 bases from J, with 10 bases between. The CDR3 covers 15 residues. Looked up from germline, CDR1 is LGHDT and CDR2 is YNNKEL (reference sequence). CDR3 coding DNA: TGTGCCAGCAGCCAAGAAGGGCGGCCAAAAAACATTCAGTACTTC. The encoded protein is CASSQEGRPKNIQYF.

This clonotype has only a few counts. This rearrangement joins TRBV30 to TRBJ2-5, with no clear D. The CDR3 has 14 residues. The ends were cut back, 5 bases at V and 5 bases at J, with 18 bases in the middle. Germline values: CDR1 GTSNPN, CDR2 SVGIG (reference sequence). The CDR3 loop is CAWGGPSYMETQYF. The CDR3 coding sequence is TGTGCCTGGGGTGGACCTAGTTACATGGAGACCCAGTACTTC.

V is TRBV6-2 or TRBV6-3 and J is TRBJ2-2, with TRBD2 matching over 7 bases. V dropped 4 bases and J dropped 7; count of bases not matched to a gene: 9. Germline V gene lookup returns CDR1 MNHEY and CDR2 SVGEGT. This CDR3 region has 15 residues. The CDR3 bases are TGTGCCAGCAGTTCCCAACTAGGGGAGGGCGGGGAGCTGTTTTTT. It yields the protein CASSSQLGEGGELFF.

This clonotype has at least ten counts. This chain links TRBV15 with TRBJ2-1; perhaps TRBD1 as D (6 bases). V dropped 5 bases and J dropped 5 bases, with 19 bases sitting between them. The germline CDR1 and CDR2 sequences are LNHNV and YYDKDF (reference sequence). CDR3 length: 16 residues. The CDR3 protein is CATSHIRTVFNNEQFF. The CDR3 DNA reads as TGTGCCACCAGCCATATCAGGACAGTGTTTAACAATGAGCAGTTCTTC.

The chain combines TRBV19 with TRBJ2-5; TRBD1 aligns across 8 bases. V lost 9 bases, J lost 0 bases, and 6 bases stayed unmatched. Germline lookup yields CDR1 LNHDA and CDR2 SQIVND (reference sequence). The CDR3 runs 14 residues. The CDR3 is CASRTGHYQETQYF. CDR3 in DNA: TGTGCCAGCCGGACAGGGCACTACCAAGAGACCCAGTACTTC.

This clonotype was detected many times. The chain joins TRBV2 to TRBJ1-1; 7 bases match TRBD1. The CDR3 spans 14 residues. Germline trimming cut 4 bases from V and 1 base from J; bases unmatched to any gene: 3. Per the germline V gene, CDR1 is SNHLY and CDR2 is FYNNEI. CDR3 coding DNA: TGTGCCAGCAGTGCGGGACAGAAGAACACTGAAGCTTTCTTT. Translated: CASSAGQKNTEAFF.

This chain uses TRBV7-9 with TRBJ2-3; maybe TRBD2 (5 bases). Trimming shortened V by 1 base and J by 4 bases, and 12 bases separated the two germline ends. This CDR3 has 15 residues. CDR1 SEHNR and CDR2 FQNEAQ come from the germline V gene (reference sequence). CDR3 residues: CASSLVIREPDTQYF. CDR3 nucleotide sequence: TGTGCCAGCAGCTTAGTGATTAGGGAGCCAGATACGCAGTATTTT.

In nucleotides, the CDR3 is TGTGCCAGCAGACTCGGACAGGGGAAGGACACTGAAGCTTTCTTT. This codes for CASRLGQGKDTEAFF. This chain joins TRBV5-5 and TRBJ1-1, with 9 bases fitting TRBD1. The V and J ends lost 5 bases and 3 bases, in that order; junction bases with no gene match: 8. The CDR3 sequence is 15 residues long. Per the germline V gene, CDR1 is SGHKS and CDR2 is YYEKEE (reference sequence).

The table lists this clonotype with a few counts. The chain employs TRBV20-1 and TRBJ2-6, with TRBD1 identical over 7 bases. Germline trimming cut 6 bases from V and 2 bases from J; bases unmatched to any gene: 10. The CDR3 is made up of 16 amino acids. The germline V gene encodes CDR1 DFQATT and CDR2 SNEGSKA (reference sequence). DNA for the CDR3: TGCAGTGCGGCAGACAGGGTATCTGCTGGGGCCAACGTCCTGACTTTC. Its translation is CSAADRVSAGANVLTF.